Below, one TCR beta chain is given with its context. The entry originates in a study of blood T cell repertoires in COVID-19. Study summary: Acute-phase and convalescent COVID-19 samples originated in the United States, Italy and Spain. Sample material is recorded as cDNA or gDNA derived from T cells, B-cell-depleted T cells, or PBMCs.

In the original processing: Estimation of nucleated cell counts was performed using reference gene primer amplification. Some clones are missing from TCRdb's copy, which holds only in-frame ones; the method was immunoSEQ multiplex PCR. D and trimming come from the DNA, and the V and J calls and clone size come from that table. The sample includes about 140,000 clones, 70% to 90% of them seen just once. The clonotype originates from a woman of 80 years or more with acute or convalescent COVID-19. Sequencing was done on a sample of peripheral blood.

The CDR3 is CASSLIIPDSPLHF. CDR3 nucleotides: TGTGCCAGCAGCTTAATAATTCCCGATTCACCCCTCCACTTT. V is TRBV7-2 and J is TRBJ1-6; no clear D gene. The CDR3 loop spans 14 amino acids. Trimming removed 2 bases at V and 8 bases at J, with 10 bases between. The germline V gene has CDR1 SGHTA and CDR2 FQGNSA.